The 16 T cell receptor beta chains below come from one sample, sequenced in a study of T cells expressing NK-cell markers. From its re-call of the 5' RACE reads, TCRdb lists each CDR3 protein once, without DNA. The specimen's table records 150,000 to 170,000 distinct CDR3 sequences. Sequencing was done on a sample of blood T cells: a sorted CD56 or NKG2C T cell subset, CD4+ or CD8+ T cells, or bulk PBMC T cells (not recorded which). These receptor sequences come from a woman aged 45-59 years in good health.

This sequence joins TRBV19 and TRBJ1-1; TCRdb indicates TRBD1, and absent DNA this call remains unverified. Germline V gene sequence: CDR1 LNHDA, CDR2 SQIVND (reference sequence). This CDR3 comprises 15 residues. The CDR3 protein is CASSVGQGMNTEAFF.

V and J are TRBV7-9 and TRBJ2-3. Germline V CDR1 and CDR2: SEHNR, FQNEAQ (reference sequence). The CDR3 contains 13 residues. CDR3 loop: CASSPGVLATQYF.

The genes are TRBV13 and TRBJ1-4; lacking DNA, the TRBD1 call made by TCRdb goes unchecked. The CDR3 extends over 14 amino acids. The germline CDR1 and CDR2 sequences are PRHDT and FYEKMQ (reference sequence). CDR3 loop: CASSSGQGDEKLFF.

CDR3 sequence: CASGASNQPQHF. This rearrangement joins TRBV12-5 to TRBJ1-5. The length of the CDR3 is 12 residues. Germline values: CDR1 LGHNT, CDR2 FRNRAP.

V usage is TRBV2 and J usage is TRBJ1-3; TCRdb designates TRBD1, a call that cannot be tested without DNA. The CDR3 runs 13 residues. Looked up from germline, CDR1 is SNHLY and CDR2 is FYNNEI. CDR3 region: CASSEQGVNTIYF.

The CDR3 sequence: CASSLTGSSHQPQHF. This chain joins TRBV5-1 and TRBJ1-5; the D gene TCRdb calls, TRBD1, cannot be checked with no DNA. The CDR3 spans 15 residues. Germline-derived CDR1 and CDR2 are SGHRS and YFSETQ.

V gene TRBV7-9 combines with J gene TRBJ2-5; there is no DNA to check the TCRdb D call of TRBD2. The CDR3 consists of 14 residues. CDR1 is SEHNR, CDR2 FQNEAQ, per germline (reference sequence). This chain's CDR3 is CASRMVTSDETQYF.

The chain links TRBV3-1 to TRBJ2-3. Germline V gene data show CDR1 as LGHDT and CDR2 as YNNKEL (reference sequence). This CDR3 region has 15 residues. The CDR3 is CASSQDKVETDTQYF.

The chain has TRBV7-9 and TRBJ2-1. The V gene's germline CDR1 is SEHNR and CDR2 FQNEAQ (reference sequence). The CDR3 loop spans 14 amino acids. The CDR3 protein is CASGSASSYNEQFF.

The chain is built from TRBV27 and TRBJ2-1; TCRdb lists TRBD1, though no DNA is available to test this call. The V gene's germline CDR1 is MNHEY and CDR2 SMNVEV (reference sequence). This CDR3 spans 14 amino acids. The CDR3 is CASSLLGEFHEQFF.

The J gene is TRBJ1-5, the V gene TRBV12-3 or TRBV12-4; absent DNA, TCRdb's TRBD1 call cannot be checked. The CDR3 has 14 amino acids. The chain's CDR3 is CASSPDRDTQPQHF.

The genes are TRBV28 and TRBJ2-2; TCRdb gives TRBD2 as the D gene, but with no DNA this cannot be confirmed. The CDR3 consists of 19 residues. The V gene's germline CDR1 is MDHEN and CDR2 SYDVKM. The CDR3 protein is CASSSKLAGLTLNTGELFF.

This sequence joins TRBV13 and TRBJ2-1; lacking DNA, the TRBD2 call made by TCRdb goes unchecked. Germline V gives CDR1 PRHDT, CDR2 FYEKMQ (reference sequence). CDR3 length: 15 amino acids. Here the CDR3 reads CASSQGLAGVNEQFF.

The J gene is TRBJ2-6, the V gene TRBV5-1. CDR1 is SGHRS, CDR2 YFSETQ, per germline. The length of the CDR3 is 16 residues. The CDR3 sequence is CASSLVADSGANVLTF. The full variable domain, its missing parts supplied by reference TRBV5-1 and TRBJ2-6, is KAGVTQTPRYLIKTRGQQVTLSCSPISGHRSVSWYQQTPGQGLQFLFEYFSETQRNKGNFPGRFSGRQFSNSRSEMNVSTLELGDSALYLCASSLVADSGANVLTFGAGSRLTVL.

The gene calls are TRBV28 and TRBJ2-3; the D call of TRBD1 rests on TCRdb alone, since no DNA is present to check it. The length of the CDR3 is 11 residues. CDR1 and CDR2 from the germline V gene are MDHEN and SYDVKM. The CDR3 protein is CASNRGDTQYF.

This chain links TRBV9 with TRBJ2-1. Germline-derived CDR1 and CDR2 are SGDLS and YYNGEE. The CDR3 sequence is 16 residues long. The CDR3 is CASTLAGGSSYNEQFF.